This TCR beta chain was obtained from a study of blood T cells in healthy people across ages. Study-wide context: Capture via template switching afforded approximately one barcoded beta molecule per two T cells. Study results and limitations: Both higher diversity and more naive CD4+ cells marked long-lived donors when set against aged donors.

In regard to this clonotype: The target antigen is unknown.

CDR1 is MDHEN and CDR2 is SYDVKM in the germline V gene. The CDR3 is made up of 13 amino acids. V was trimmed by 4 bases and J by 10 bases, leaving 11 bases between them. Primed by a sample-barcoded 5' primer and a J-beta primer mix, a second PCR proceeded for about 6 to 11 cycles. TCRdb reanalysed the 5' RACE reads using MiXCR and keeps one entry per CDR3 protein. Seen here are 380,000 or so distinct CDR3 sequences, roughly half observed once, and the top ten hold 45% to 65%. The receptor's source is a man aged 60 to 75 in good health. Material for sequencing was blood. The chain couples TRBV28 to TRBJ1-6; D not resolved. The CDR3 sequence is CASSSDGRSPLHF. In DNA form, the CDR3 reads TGTGCCAGCAGTTCGGACGGCCGATCACCCCTCCACTTT.